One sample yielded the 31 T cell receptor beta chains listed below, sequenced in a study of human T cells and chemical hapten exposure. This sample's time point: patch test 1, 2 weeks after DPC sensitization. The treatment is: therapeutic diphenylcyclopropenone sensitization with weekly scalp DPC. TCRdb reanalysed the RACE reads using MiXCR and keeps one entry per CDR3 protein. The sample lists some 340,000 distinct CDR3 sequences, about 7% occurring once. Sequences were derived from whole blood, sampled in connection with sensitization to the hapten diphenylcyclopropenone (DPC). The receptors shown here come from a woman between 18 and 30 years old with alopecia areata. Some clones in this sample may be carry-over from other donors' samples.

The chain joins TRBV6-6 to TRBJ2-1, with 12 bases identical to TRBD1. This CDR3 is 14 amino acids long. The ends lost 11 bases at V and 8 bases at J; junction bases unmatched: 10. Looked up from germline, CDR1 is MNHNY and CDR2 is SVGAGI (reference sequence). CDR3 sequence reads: CASFGGQGAYEQFF. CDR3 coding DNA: TGTGCCTCATTTGGGGGACAGGGGGCCTATGAGCAGTTCTTC.

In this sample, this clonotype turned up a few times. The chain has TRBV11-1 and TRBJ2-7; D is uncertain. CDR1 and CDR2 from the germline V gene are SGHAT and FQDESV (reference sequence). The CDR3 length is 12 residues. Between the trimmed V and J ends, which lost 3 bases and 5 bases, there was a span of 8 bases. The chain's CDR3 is CASSFSGDEQYF. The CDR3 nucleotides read TGTGCCAGCAGCTTTTCTGGGGACGAGCAGTACTTC.

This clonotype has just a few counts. This chain's CDR3 is CASSLRGLADTQYF. The CDR3 region has the DNA TGTGCCAGCAGCCTGCGGGGATTGGCAGATACGCAGTATTTT. V and J are TRBV2 and TRBJ2-3; TRBD2 might be the D (6 bases). The ends were cut back, 6 bases at V and 4 bases at J, with 14 bases in the middle. CDR1 SNHLY and CDR2 FYNNEI come from the germline V gene. This CDR3 contains 14 residues.

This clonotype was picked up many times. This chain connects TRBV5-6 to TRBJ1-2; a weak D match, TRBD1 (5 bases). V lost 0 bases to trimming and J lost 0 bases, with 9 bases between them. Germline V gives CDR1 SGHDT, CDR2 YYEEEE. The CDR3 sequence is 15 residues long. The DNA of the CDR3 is TGTGCCAGCAGCTTGGAGACAGTAACTAACTATGGCTACACCTTC. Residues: CASSLETVTNYGYTF.

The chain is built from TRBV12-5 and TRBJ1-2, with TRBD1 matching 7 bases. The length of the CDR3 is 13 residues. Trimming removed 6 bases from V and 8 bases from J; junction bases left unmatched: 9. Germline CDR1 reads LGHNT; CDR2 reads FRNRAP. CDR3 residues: CASGSGTAAGYTF. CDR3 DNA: TGTGCTAGTGGATCCGGGACAGCGGCCGGCTACACCTTC.

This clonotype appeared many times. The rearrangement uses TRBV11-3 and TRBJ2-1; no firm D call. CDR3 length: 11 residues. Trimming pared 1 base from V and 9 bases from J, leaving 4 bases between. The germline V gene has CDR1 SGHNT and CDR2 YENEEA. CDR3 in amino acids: CASSLGREQFF. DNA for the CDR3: TGTGCCAGCAGCTTAGGGCGTGAGCAGTTCTTC.

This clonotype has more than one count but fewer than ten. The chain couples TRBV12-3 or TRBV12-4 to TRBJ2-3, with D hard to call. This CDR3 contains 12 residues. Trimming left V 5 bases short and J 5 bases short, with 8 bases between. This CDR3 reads CASSPYIDTQYF. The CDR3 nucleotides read TGTGCCAGCAGTCCATACATAGATACGCAGTATTTT.

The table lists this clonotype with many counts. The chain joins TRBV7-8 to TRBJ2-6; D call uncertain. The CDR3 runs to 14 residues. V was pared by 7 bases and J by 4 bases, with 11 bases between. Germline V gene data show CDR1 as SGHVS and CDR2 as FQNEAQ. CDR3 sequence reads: CASIFIGGANVLTF. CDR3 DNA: TGTGCCAGCATTTTTATCGGGGGGGCCAACGTCCTGACTTTC.

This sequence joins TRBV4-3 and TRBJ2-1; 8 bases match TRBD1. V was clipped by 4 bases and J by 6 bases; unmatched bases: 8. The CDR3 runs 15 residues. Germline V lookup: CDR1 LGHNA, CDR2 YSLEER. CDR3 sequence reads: CASSPGTGLFNEQFF. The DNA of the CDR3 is TGCGCCAGCAGCCCAGGGACAGGACTATTCAATGAGCAGTTCTTC.

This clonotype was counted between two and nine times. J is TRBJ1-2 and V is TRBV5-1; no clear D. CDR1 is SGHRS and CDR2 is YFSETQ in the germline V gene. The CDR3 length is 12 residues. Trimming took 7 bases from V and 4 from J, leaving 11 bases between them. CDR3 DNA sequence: TGCGCCAGCGGAGACGGGTTCTATGGCTACACCTTC. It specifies CASGDGFYGYTF.

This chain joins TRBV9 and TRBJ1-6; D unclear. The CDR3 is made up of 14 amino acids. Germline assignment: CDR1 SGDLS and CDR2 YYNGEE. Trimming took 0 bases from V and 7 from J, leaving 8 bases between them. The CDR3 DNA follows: TGTGCCAGCAGCGTAGATGGGCGGAATTCACCCCTCCACTTT. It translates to CASSVDGRNSPLHF.

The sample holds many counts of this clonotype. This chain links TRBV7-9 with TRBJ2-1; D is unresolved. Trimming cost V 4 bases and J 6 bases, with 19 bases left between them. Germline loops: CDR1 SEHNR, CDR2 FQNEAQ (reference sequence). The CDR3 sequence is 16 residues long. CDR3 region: CASSSDDSPIRNEQFF. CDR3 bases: TGTGCCAGCAGCTCAGATGACTCCCCGATACGCAATGAGCAGTTCTTC.

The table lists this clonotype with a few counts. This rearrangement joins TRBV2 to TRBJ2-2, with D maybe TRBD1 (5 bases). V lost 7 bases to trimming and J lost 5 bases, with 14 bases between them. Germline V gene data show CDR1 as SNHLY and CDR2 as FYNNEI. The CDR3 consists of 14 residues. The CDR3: CASNGAVPTGELFF. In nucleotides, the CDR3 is TGTGCCAGCAATGGGGCCGTTCCTACCGGGGAGCTGTTTTTT.

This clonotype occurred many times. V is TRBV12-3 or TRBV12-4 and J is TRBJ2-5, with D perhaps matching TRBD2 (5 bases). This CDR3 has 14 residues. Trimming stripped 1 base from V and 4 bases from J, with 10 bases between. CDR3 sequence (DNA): TGTGCCAGCAGTTTAGGAGGGTTGGGAGAGACCCAGTACTTC. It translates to CASSLGGLGETQYF.

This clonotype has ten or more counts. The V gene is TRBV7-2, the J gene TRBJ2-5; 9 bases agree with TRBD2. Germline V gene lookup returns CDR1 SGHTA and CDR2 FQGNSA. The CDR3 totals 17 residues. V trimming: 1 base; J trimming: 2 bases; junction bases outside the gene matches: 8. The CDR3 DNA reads TGTGCCAGCAGCTTAGGGCAGAGCGGGGGGCCGCAAGAGACCCAGTACTTC. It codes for CASSLGQSGGPQETQYF.

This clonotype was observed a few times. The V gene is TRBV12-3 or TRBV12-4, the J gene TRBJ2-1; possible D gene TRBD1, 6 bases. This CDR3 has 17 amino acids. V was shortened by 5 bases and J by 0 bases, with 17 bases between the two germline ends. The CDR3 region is CASSADGRTVSYNEQFF. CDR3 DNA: TGTGCCAGCAGTGCCGATGGTAGGACAGTCTCCTACAATGAGCAGTTCTTC.

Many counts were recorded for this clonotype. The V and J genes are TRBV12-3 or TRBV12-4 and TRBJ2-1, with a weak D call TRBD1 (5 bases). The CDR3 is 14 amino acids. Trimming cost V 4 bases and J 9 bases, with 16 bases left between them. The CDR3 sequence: CASSSFGQGGEQFF. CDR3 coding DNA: TGTGCCAGCAGTTCTTTTGGGCAGGGTGGTGAGCAGTTCTTC.

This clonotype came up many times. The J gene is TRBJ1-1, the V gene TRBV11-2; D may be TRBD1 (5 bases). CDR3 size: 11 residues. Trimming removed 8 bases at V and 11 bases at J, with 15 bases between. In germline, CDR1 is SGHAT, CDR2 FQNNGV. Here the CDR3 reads CASYGRDRAFF. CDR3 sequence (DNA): TGTGCCAGCTACGGCAGGGATCGGGCTTTCTTT.

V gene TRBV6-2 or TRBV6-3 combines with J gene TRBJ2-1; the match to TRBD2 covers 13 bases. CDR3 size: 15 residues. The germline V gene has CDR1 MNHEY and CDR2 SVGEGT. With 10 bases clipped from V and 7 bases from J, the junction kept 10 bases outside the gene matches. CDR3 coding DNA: TGTGCCACCTCTTCGGGGACTAGCGGGGCTAATGAGCAGTTCTTC. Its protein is CATSSGTSGANEQFF.

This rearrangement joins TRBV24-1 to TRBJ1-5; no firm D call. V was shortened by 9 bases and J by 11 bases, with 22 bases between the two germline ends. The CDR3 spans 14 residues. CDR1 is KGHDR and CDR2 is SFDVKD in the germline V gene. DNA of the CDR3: TGTGCCACCGCGAGACCGGGCCCCGGGGAAGCCCAGCATTTT. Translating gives CATARPGPGEAQHF.

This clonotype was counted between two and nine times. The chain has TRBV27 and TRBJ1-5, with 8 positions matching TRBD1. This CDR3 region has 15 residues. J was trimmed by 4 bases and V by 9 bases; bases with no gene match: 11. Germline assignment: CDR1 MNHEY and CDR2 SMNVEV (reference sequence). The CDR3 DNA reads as TGTGCCAGTTCGTCCAGGGGGCGCGGTAATCAGCCCCAGCATTTT. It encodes CASSSRGRGNQPQHF.

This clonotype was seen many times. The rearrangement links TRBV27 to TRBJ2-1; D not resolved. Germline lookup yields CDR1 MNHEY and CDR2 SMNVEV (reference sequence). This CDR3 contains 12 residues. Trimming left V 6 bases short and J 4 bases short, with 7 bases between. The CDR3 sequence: CASRTDYNEQFF. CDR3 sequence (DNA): TGTGCCAGCAGGACGGATTACAATGAGCAGTTCTTC.

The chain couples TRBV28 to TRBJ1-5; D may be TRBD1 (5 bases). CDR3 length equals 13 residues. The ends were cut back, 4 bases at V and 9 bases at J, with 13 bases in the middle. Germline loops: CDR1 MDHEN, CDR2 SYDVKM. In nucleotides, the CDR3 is TGTGCCAGCAGTTCCCTAACAGGTCGGCCCCAGCATTTT. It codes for CASSSLTGRPQHF.

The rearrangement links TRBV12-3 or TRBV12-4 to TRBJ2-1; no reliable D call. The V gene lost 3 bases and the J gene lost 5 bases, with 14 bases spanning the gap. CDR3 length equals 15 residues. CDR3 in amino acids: CASSFRNPAHNEQFF. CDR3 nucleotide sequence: TGTGCCAGCAGTTTTCGGAACCCCGCCCACAATGAGCAGTTCTTC.

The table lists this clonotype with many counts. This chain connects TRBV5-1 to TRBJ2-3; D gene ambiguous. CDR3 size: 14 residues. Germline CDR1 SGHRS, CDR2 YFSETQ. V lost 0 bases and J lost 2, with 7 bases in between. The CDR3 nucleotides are TGCGCCAGCAGCTTGGACGGCAACACAGATACGCAGTATTTT. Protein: CASSLDGNTDTQYF.

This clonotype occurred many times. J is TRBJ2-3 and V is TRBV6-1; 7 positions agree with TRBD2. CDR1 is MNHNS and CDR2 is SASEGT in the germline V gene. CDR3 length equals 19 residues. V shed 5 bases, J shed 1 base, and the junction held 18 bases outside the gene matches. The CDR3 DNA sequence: TGTGCCAGCAGTCCTGGCCCGGGACTATACCGAGGCGGCACAGATACGCAGTATTTT. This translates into CASSPGPGLYRGGTDTQYF.

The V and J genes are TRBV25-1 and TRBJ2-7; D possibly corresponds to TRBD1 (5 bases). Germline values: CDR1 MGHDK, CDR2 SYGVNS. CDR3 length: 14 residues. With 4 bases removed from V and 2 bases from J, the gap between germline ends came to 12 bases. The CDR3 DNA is TGTGCCAGCAGTGCTTTCACAGGAGCCTACGAGCAGTACTTC. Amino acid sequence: CASSAFTGAYEQYF.

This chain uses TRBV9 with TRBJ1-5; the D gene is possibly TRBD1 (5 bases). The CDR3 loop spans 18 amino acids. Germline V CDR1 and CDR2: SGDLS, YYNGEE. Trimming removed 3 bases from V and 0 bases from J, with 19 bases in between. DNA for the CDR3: TGTGCCAGCAGCGAACCGGGGCAGGGCTACGATAGCAATCAGCCCCAGCATTTT. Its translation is CASSEPGQGYDSNQPQHF.

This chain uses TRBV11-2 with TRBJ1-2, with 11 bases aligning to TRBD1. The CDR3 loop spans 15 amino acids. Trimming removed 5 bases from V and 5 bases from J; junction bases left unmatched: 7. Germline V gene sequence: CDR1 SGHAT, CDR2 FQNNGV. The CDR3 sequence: CASSPTDRGLYGYTF. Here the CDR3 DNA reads TGTGCCAGCAGCCCGACGGACAGGGGGCTGTATGGCTACACCTTC.

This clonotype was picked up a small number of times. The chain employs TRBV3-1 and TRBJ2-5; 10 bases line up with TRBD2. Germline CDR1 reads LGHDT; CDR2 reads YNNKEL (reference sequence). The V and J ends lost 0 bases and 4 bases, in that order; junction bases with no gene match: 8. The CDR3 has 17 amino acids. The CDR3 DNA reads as TGTGCCAGCAGCCAAGATCATCCTAGCGGGGGAGGAGAGACCCAGTACTTC. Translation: CASSQDHPSGGGETQYF.

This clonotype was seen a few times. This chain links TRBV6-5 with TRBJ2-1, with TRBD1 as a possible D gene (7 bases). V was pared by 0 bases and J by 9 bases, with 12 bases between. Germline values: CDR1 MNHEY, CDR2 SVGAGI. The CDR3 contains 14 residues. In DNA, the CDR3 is TGTGCCAGCAGTTACTCGGCAGGGGGAGGTGAGCAGTTCTTC. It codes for CASSYSAGGGEQFF.